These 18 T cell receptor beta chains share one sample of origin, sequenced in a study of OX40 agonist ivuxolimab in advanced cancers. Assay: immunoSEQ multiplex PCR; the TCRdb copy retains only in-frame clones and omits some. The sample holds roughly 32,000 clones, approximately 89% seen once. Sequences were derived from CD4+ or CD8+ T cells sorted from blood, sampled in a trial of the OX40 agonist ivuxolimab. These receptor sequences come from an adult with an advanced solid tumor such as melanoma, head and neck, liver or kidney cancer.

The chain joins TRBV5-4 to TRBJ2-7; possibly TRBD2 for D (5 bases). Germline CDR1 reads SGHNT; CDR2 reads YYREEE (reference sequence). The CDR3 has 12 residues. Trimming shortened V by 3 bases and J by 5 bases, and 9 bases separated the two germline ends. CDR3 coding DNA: TGTGCCAGCAGCTCGGGAAAAGACGAGCAGTACTTC. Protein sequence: CASSSGKDEQYF.

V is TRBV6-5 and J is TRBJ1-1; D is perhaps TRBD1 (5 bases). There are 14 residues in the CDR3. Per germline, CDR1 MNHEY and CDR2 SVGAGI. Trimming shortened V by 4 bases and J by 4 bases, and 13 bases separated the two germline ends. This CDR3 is CASSFQGSGTEAFF. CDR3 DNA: TGTGCCAGCAGTTTCCAGGGTTCGGGCACTGAAGCTTTCTTT.

In DNA, the CDR3 is TGTGCCAGCAGTGTGTGGGGGACAGGGTTTGCTAATGAAAAACTGTTTTTT. This codes for CASSVWGTGFANEKLFF. This rearrangement joins TRBV6-1 to TRBJ1-4; 9 bases line up with TRBD1. The CDR3 is 17 residues long. With 4 bases clipped from V and 3 bases from J, the junction kept 9 bases outside the gene matches. Germline V gene sequence: CDR1 MNHNS, CDR2 SASEGT.

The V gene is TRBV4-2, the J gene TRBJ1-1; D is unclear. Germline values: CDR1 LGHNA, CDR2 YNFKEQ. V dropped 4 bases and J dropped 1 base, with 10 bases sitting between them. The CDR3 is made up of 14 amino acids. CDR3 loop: CASSRVEANTEAFF. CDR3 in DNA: TGTGCCAGCAGCCGCGTTGAGGCGAACACTGAAGCTTTCTTT.

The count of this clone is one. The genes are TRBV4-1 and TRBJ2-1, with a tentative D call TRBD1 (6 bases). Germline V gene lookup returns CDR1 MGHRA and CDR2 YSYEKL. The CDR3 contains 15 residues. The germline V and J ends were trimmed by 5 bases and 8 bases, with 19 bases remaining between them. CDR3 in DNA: TGCGCCAGCAGCTCCCGGGACAACCCTACAGATGAGCAGTTCTTC. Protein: CASSSRDNPTDEQFF.

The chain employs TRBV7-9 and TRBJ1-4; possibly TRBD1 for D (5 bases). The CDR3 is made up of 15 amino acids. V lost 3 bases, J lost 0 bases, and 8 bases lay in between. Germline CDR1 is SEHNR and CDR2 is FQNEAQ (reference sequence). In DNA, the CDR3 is TGTGCCAGCAGCTTGGACACCGCAACTAATGAAAAACTGTTTTTT. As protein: CASSLDTATNEKLFF. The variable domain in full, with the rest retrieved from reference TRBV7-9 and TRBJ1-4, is DTGVSQNPRHKITKRGQNVTFRCDPISEHNRLYWYRQTLGQGPEFLTYFQNEAQLEKSRLLSDRFSAERPKGSFSTLEIQRTEQGDSAMYLCASSLDTATNEKLFFGSGTQLSVL.

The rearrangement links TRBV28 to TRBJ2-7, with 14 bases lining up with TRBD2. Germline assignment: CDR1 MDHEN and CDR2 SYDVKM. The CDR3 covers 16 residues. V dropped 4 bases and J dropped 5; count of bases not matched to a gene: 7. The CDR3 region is CASSSSTSGGADEQYF. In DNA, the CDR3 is TGTGCCAGCAGTTCCTCGACTAGCGGGGGGGCTGACGAGCAGTACTTC.

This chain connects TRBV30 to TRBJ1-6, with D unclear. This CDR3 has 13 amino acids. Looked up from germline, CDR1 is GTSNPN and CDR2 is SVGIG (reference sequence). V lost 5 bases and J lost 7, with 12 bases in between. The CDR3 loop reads CAWASLGNSPLHF. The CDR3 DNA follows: TGTGCCTGGGCATCACTGGGGAATTCACCCCTCCACTTT.

DNA for the CDR3: TGCGCCAGCAGCCAAGTCGTAACAGGCGAACTGTTTTTT. Its protein is CASSQVVTGELFF. The rearrangement joins TRBV4-1 to TRBJ1-4; D may be TRBD1 (5 bases). The CDR3 contains 13 residues. Germline assignment: CDR1 MGHRA and CDR2 YSYEKL. The V gene lost 1 base and the J gene lost 12 bases, with 12 bases spanning the gap.

The CDR3 DNA is TGTGCCAGCAGGGGAGGGGGGCCCGGCTCTGGAAACACCATATATTTT. Residues: CASRGGGPGSGNTIYF. The V and J genes are TRBV7-8 and TRBJ1-3, with D possibly TRBD1 on 6 matching bases. Germline V lookup: CDR1 SGHVS, CDR2 FQNEAQ. Trimming cost V 6 bases and J 0 bases, with 15 bases left between them. The CDR3 loop spans 16 amino acids.

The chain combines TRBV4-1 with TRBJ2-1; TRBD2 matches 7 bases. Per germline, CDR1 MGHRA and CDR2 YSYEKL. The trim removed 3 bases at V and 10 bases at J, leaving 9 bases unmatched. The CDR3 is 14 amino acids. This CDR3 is CASSQGGGGYEQFF. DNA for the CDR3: TGCGCCAGCAGCCAGGGTGGCGGGGGATACGAGCAGTTCTTC.

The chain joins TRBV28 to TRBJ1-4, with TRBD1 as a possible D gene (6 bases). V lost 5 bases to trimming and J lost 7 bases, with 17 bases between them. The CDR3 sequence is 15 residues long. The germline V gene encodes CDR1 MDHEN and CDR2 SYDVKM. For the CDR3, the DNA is TGTGCCAGCAGTGCCGCAGGGGAGAGGGGTGAAAAACTGTTTTTT. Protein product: CASSAAGERGEKLFF.

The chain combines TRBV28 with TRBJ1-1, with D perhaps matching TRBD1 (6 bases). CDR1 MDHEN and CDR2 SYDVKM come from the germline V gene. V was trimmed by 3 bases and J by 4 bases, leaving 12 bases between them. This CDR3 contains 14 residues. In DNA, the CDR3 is TGTGCCAGCAGTTTTAGGGGAGGGGGCACTGAAGCTTTCTTT. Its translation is CASSFRGGGTEAFF.

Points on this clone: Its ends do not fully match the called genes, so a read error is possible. The CDR3 region has the DNA TGTGCCAGCAGTGCACCTGGGACTAGCACCGATACGCAGTATTTT. This codes for CASSAPGTSTDTQYF. V gene TRBV6-5 combines with J gene TRBJ2-3; 9 nucleotides align to TRBD2. The CDR3 runs to 15 residues. Germline values: CDR1 MNHEY, CDR2 SVGAGI.

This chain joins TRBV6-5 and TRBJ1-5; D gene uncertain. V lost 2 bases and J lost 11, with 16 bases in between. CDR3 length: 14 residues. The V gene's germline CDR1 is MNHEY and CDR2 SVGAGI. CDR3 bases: TGTGCCAGCAGTTACGGGTACGGTCGGGAAACCCAGCATTTT. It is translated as CASSYGYGRETQHF.

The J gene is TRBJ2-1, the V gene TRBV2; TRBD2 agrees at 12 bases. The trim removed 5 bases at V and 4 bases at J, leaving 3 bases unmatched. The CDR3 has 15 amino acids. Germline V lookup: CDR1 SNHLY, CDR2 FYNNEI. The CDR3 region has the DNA TGTGCCAGCAGTCTAGCGGGGGGGCCATACAATGAGCAGTTCTTC. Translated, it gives CASSLAGGPYNEQFF.

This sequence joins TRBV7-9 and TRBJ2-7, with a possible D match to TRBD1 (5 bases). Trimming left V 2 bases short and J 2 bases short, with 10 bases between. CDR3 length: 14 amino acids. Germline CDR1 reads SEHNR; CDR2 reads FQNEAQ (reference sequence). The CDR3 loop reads CASSLSRRAYEQYF. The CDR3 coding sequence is TGTGCCAGCAGCTTAAGTCGCAGGGCCTACGAGCAGTACTTC.

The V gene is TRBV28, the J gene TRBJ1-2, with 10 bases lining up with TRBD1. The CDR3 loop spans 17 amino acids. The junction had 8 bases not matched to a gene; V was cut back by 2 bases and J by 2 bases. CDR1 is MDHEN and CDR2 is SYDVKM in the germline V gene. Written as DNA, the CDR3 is TGTGCCAGCAGTTTAGTAGTCCGGGACAGGGGCAACTATGGCTACACCTTC. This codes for CASSLVVRDRGNYGYTF.